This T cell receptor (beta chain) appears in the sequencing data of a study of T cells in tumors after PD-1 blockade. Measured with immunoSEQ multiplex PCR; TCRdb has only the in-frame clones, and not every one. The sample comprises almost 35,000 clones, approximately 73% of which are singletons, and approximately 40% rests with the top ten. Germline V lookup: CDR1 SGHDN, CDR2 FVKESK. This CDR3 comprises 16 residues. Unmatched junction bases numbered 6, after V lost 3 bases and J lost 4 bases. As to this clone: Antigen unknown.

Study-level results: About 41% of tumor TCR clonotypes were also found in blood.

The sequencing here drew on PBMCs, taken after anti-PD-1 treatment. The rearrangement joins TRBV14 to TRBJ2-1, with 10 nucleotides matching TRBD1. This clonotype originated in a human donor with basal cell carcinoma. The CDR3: CASSHPGQGMYNEQFF. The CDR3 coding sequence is TGTGCCAGCAGCCATCCGGGACAGGGGATGTACAATGAGCAGTTCTTC.